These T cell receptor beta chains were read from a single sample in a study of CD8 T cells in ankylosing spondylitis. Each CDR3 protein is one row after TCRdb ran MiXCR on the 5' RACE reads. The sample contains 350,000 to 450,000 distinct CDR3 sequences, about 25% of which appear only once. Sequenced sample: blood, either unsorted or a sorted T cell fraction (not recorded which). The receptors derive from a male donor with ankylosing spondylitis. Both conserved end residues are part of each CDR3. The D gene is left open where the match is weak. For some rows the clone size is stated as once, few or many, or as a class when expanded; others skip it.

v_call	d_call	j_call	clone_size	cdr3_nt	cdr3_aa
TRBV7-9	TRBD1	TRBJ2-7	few	TGTGCCAGCAGCTTAGAAAGGGGGCAGGCCTACGAGCAGTACTTC	CASSLERGQAYEQYF
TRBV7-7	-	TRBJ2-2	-	TGTGCCAGCAGCCCCTCAACCCTCGGGGAGCTGTTTTTT	CASSPSTLGELFF
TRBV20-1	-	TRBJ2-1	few	TGCAGTGCTTTTGGCGGGAACTACAATGAGCAGTTCTTC	CSAFGGNYNEQFF
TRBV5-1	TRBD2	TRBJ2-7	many	TGCGCCAGCAGCTTGCGGGTAGCGGGACCCTACGAGCAGTACTTC	CASSLRVAGPYEQYF
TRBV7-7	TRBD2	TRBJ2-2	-	TGTGCCAGCAGGCCGGGACTACGAAATACCGGGGAGCTGTTTTTT	CASRPGLRNTGELFF
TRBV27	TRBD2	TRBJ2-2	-	TGTGCCAGCAGTCCCAGAGGCGGGAGGGCCTTGGTCGGGGAGCTGTTTTTT	CASSPRGGRALVGELFF
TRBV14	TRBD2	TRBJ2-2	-	TGTGCCAGCAGTCCGACGAACCCTAGCGGGGCGAACACCGGGGAGCTGTTTTTT	CASSPTNPSGANTGELFF
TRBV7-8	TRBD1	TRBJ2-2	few	TGTGCCAGCAGCTTAAGGAACAGGGGGTCGGTCGGGGAGCTGTTTTTT	CASSLRNRGSVGELFF
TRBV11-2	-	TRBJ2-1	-	TGTGCCAGCAGCCCTTGGGCCGGCAACAATGAGCAGTTCTTC	CASSPWAGNNEQFF
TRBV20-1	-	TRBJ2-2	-	TGCAGTGTGGGCAGACCGAACACCGGGGAGCTGTTTTTT	CSVGRPNTGELFF
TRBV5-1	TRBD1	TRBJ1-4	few	TGCGCCAGCAGCTTGGAAGGGACAGGGATTTTCGCTACTAATGAAAAACTGTTTTTT	CASSLEGTGIFATNEKLFF
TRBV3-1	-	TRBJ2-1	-	TGTGCCAGCAGCCAAGATTCGAGGGGCAATGAGCAGTTCTTC	CASSQDSRGNEQFF
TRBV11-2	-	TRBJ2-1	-	TGTGCCAGCAGCTCCCACAGTAGCTCCTACAATGAGCAGTTCTTC	CASSSHSSSYNEQFF
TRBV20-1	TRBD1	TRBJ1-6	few	TGCAGTGCTAGAAGCATTCGGGACAGGGATAATTCACCCCTCCACTTT	CSARSIRDRDNSPLHF
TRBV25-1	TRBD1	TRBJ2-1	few	TGTGCCAGCAGTGATCGAATGACAGGGACAGGGCAGTTCTTC	CASSDRMTGTGQFF
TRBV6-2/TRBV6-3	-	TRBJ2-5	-	TGTGCCAGCAGTTCAGCGAAGACCCAGTACTTC	CASSSAKTQYF
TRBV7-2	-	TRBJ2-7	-	TGTGCCAGCAGCTCCACAGTAACCTACGAGCAGTACTTC	CASSSTVTYEQYF
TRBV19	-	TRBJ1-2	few	TGTGCCAGTAGTATATTTCGTCCTAACTATGGCTACACCTTC	CASSIFRPNYGYTF
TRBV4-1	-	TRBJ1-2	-	TGCGCCAGCAGCCAATTTTTGGGGGGCTCTAACTATGGCTACACCTTC	CASSQFLGGSNYGYTF
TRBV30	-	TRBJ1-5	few	TGTGCCTGGAGAGTCGGGGGAAATCAGCCCCAGCATTTT	CAWRVGGNQPQHF
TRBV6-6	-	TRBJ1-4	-	TGTGCCACCACGACCGGAGATGAAAAACTGTTTTTT	CATTTGDEKLFF
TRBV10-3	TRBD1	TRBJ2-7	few	TGTGCCATCACCACAGACAGGGGGCGAGGAGAGCAGTACTTC	CAITTDRGRGEQYF
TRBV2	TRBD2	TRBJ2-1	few	TGTGCCAGCATCAGCGGGACGACCTCCTACAATGAGCAGTTCTTC	CASISGTTSYNEQFF
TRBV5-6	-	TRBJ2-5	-	TGTGCCAGCAGCTCCCCGCGGAGTTGGGAGACCCAGTACTTC	CASSSPRSWETQYF
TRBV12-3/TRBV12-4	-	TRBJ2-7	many	TGTGCCAGCAGTTACAGGGTCTACGAGCAGTACTTC	CASSYRVYEQYF
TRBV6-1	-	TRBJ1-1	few	TGTGCCAGCAGTGAAGGTATCGGCTACACTGAAGCTTTCTTT	CASSEGIGYTEAFF
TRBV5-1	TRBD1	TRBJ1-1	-	TGCGCCAGCAGCCGCGGGACAGGGGAGATGAACACTGAAGCTTTCTTT	CASSRGTGEMNTEAFF
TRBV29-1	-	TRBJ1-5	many	TGCAGCGCCGGGACGGACCCCAATCAGCCCCAGCATTTT	CSAGTDPNQPQHF
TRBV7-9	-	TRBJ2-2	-	TGTGCCAGCTTACGTGGGGGAGCCGGGGAGCTGTTTTTT	CASLRGGAGELFF
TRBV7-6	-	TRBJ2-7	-	TGTGCCAGCAGCTCACAGAGGTACGAGCAGTACTTC	CASSSQRYEQYF
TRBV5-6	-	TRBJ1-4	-	TGTGCCAGCAGCTTTGGGTCAAGACGGGAAAAACTGTTTTTT	CASSFGSRREKLFF
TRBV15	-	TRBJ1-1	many	TGTGCCACCAGCAGAGCGTTCGGTCAATTGGGGGACACTGAAGCTTTCTTT	CATSRAFGQLGDTEAFF
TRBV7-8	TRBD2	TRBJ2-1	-	TGTGCCAGCAGCTCAATCGAGGTAGCGGGAGTAGACAATGAGCAGTTCTTC	CASSSIEVAGVDNEQFF
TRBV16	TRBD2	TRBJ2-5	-	TGTGCCAGCAACCACAGGACTAGCCGAGAGACCCAGTACTTC	CASNHRTSRETQYF
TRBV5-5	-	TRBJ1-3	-	TGTGCCAGCAGTGCCATCCCGGACACACCGGGAAACACCATATATTTT	CASSAIPDTPGNTIYF
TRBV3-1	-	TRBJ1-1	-	TGTGCCAGCAGCCAAACAGAGAATGTTGAGGTGTTCTTT	CASSQTENVEVFF
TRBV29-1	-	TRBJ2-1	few	TGCAGCGTTGATGCGGGGCTACCCTACAATGAGCAGTTCTTC	CSVDAGLPYNEQFF
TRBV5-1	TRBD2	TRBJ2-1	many	TGCGCCAGCAGCGGCGGGACTAGCGGCTACAATGAGCAGTTCTTC	CASSGGTSGYNEQFF
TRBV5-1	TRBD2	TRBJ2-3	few	TGCGCCAGCAGCTTGGAGGGGGGGCGCATTCCAAGCGGGAGTTCGTCAGATACGCAGTATTTT	CASSLEGGRIPSGSSSDTQYF
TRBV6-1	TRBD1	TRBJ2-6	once	TGTGCCAGCAGTGATGACAGGGGCCCTAGCTCTGGGGCCAACGTCCTGACTTTC	CASSDDRGPSSGANVLTF